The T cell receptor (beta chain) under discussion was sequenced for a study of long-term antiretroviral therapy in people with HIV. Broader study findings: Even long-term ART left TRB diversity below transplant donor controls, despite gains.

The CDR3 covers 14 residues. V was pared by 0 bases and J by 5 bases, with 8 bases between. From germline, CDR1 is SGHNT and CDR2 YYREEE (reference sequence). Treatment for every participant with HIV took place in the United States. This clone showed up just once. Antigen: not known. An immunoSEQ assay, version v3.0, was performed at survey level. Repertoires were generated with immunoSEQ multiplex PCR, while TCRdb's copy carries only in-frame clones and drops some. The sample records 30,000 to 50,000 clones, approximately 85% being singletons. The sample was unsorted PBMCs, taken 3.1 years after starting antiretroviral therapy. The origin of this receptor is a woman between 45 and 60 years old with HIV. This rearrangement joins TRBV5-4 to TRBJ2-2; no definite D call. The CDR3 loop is CASSLARSTGELFF. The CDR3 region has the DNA TGTGCCAGCAGCTTGGCAAGGTCTACCGGGGAGCTGTTTTTT.